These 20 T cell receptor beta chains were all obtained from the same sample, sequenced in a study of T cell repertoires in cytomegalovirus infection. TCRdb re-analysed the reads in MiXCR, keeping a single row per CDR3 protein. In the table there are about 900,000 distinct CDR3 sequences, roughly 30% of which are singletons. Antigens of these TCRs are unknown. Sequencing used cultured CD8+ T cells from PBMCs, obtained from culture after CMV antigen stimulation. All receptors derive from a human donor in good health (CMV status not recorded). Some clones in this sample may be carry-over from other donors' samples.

CDR3 bases: TGTGCCAGTAGTATAATCCCCCAGGGCACAAACTTAAACACTGAAGCTTTCTTT. Its protein product is CASSIIPQGTNLNTEAFF. The genes are TRBV19 and TRBJ1-1, with TRBD1 as a possible D gene (5 bases). The CDR3 is 18 amino acids. The V end lost 2 bases, the J end lost 2 bases, and 21 bases lay between the germline ends. The germline CDR1 and CDR2 sequences are LNHDA and SQIVND (reference sequence).

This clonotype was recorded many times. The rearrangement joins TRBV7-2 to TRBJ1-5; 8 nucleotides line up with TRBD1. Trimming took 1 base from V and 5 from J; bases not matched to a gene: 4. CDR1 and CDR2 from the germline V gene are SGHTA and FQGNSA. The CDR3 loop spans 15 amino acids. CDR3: CASSLVGQGDQPQHF. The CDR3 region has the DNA TGTGCCAGCAGCTTAGTTGGACAGGGCGATCAGCCCCAGCATTTT.

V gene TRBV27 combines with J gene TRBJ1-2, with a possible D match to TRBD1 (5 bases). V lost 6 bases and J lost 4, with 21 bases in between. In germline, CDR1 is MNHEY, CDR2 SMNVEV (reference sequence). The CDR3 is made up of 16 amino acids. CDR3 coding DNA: TGTGCCAGCAGGTTCCTCTCGGGGCTCACCACCTATGGCTACACCTTC. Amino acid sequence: CASRFLSGLTTYGYTF.

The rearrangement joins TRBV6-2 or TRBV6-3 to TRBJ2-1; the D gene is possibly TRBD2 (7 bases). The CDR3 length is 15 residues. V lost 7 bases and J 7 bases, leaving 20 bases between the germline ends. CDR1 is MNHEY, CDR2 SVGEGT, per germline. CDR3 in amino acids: CASTGIGGGENEQFF. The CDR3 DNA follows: TGTGCCAGCACCGGAATAGGGGGGGGGGAAAATGAGCAGTTCTTC.

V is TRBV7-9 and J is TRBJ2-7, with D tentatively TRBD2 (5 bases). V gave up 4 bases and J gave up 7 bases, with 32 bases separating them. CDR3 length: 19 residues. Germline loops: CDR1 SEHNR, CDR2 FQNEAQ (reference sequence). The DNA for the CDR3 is TGTGCCAGCAGCTCCATTCCGAGGACCGGAGGACCGATTTTAAAGGAGCAGTACTTC. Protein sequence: CASSSIPRTGGPILKEQYF.

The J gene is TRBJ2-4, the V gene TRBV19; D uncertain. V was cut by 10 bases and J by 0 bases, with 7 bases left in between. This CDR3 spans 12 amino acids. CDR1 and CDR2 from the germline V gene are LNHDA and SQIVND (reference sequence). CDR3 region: CATSIAKNIQYF. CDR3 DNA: TGTGCCACCTCGATAGCCAAAAACATTCAGTACTTC. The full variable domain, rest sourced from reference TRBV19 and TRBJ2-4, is DGGITQSPKYLFRKEGQNVTLSCEQNLNHDAMYWYRQDPGQGLRLIYYSQIVNDFQKGDIAEGYSVSREKKESFPLTVTSAQKNPTAFYLCATSIAKNIQYFGAGTRLSVL.

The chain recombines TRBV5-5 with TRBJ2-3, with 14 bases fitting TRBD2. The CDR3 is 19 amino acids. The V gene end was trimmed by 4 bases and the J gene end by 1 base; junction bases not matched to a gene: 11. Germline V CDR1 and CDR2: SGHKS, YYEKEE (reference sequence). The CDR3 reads CASSPRTSGGTPGTDTQYF. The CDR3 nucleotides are TGTGCCAGCAGCCCCCGGACTAGCGGGGGGACCCCGGGCACAGATACGCAGTATTTT.

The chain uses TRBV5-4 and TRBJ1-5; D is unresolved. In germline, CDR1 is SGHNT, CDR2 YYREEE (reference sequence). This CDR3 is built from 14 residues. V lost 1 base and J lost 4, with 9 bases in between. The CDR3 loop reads CASSLLPDNQPQHF. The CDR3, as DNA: TGTGCCAGCAGCTTGTTGCCAGATAATCAGCCCCAGCATTTT.

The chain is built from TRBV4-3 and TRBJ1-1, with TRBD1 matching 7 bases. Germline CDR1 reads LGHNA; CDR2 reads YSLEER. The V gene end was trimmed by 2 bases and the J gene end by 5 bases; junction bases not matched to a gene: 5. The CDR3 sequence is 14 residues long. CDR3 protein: CASSQPGGYTEAFF. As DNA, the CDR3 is TGCGCCAGCAGCCAACCAGGGGGATATACTGAAGCTTTCTTT.

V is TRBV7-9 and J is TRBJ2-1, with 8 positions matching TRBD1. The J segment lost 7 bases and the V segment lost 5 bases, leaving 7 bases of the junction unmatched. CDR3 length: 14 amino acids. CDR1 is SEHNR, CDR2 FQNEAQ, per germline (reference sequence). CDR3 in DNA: TGTGCCAGCAGCCTGTCGGACAGGGTAAATGAGCAGTTCTTC. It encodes CASSLSDRVNEQFF.

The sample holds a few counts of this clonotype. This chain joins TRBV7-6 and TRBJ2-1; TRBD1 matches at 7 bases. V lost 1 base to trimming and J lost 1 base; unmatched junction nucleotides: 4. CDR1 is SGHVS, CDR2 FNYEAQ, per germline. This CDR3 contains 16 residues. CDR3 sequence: CASSLGGGHSYNEQFF. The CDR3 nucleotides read TGTGCCAGCAGCTTAGGAGGGGGCCATTCCTACAATGAGCAGTTCTTC.

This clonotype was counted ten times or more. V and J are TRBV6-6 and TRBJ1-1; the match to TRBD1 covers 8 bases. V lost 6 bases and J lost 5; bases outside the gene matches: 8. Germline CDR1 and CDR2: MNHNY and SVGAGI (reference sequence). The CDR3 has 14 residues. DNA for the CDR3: TGTGCCAGCAGCCCCGGACAGGGAATTACTGAAGCTTTCTTT. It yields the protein CASSPGQGITEAFF.

The CDR3 loop is CASNVWAGANTEAFF. Here the CDR3 DNA reads TGTGCCAGTAACGTATGGGCGGGGGCGAACACTGAAGCTTTCTTT. This chain joins TRBV19 and TRBJ1-1, with TRBD1 as a possible D gene (6 bases). Trimming took 7 bases from V and 1 from J, leaving 16 bases between them. The V gene's germline CDR1 is LNHDA and CDR2 SQIVND (reference sequence). The CDR3 extends over 15 amino acids.

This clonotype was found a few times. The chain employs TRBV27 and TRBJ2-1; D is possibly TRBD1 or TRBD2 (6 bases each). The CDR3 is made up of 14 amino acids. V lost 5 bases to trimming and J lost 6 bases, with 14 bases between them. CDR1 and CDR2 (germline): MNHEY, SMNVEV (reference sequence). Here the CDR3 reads CASSPIGGPNEQFF. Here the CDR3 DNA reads TGTGCCAGCAGTCCTATAGGGGGGCCCAATGAGCAGTTCTTC.

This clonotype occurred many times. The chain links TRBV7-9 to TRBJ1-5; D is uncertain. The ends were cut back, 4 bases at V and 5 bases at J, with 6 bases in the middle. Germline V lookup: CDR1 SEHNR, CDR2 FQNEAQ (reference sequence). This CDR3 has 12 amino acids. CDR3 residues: CASSSNHQPQHF. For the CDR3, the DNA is TGTGCCAGCAGCTCGAATCATCAGCCCCAGCATTTT. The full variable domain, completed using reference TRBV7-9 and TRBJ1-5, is DTGVSQNPRHKITKRGQNVTFRCDPISEHNRLYWYRQTLGQGPEFLTYFQNEAQLEKSRLLSDRFSAERPKGSFSTLEIQRTEQGDSAMYLCASSSNHQPQHFGDGTRLSIL.

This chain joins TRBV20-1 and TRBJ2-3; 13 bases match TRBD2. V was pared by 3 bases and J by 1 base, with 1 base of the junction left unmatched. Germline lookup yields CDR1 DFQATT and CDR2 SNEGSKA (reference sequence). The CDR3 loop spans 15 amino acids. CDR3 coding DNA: TGCAGTGCTAGTGGACTAGCGGGGGGCACAGATACGCAGTATTTT. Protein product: CSASGLAGGTDTQYF.

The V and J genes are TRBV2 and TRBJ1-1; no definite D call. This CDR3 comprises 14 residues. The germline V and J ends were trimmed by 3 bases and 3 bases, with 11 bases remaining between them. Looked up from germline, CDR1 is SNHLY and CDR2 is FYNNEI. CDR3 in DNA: TGTGCCAGCAGTGAGCCAGGCGGGTACACTGAAGCTTTCTTT. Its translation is CASSEPGGYTEAFF.

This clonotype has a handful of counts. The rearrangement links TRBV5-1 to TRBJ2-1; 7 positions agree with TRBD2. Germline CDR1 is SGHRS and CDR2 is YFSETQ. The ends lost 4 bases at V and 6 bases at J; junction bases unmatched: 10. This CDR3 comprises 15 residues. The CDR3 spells CASSVGLGEGNEQFF. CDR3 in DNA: TGCGCCAGCAGCGTTGGACTAGGAGAGGGCAATGAGCAGTTCTTC.

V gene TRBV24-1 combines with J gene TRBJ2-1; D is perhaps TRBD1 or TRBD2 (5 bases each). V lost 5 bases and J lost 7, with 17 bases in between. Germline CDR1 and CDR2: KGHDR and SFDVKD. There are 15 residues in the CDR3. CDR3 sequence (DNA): TGTGCCACCAGTGCAGCCGGGACGGTCAATAATGAGCAGTTCTTC. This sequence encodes CATSAAGTVNNEQFF.

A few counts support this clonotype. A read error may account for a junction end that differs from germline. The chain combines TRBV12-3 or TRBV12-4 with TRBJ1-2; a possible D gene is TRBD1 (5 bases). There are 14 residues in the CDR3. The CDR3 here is CASTLVGGEYGYTF. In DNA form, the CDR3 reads TGTGCCAGCACTTTAGTGGGGGGGGAATATGGCTACACCTTC.